This passage covers 3 T cell receptor beta chains from one sample sequenced in a study of patients and donors after allogeneic stem cell transplantation. One entry per CDR3 protein results from TCRdb running MiXCR on the RT-PCR reads. The profile shows hundreds of thousands of distinct CDR3 sequences, around 16% of them singletons. Sequencing was done on a sample of blood, either unsorted or a sorted T cell fraction (not recorded which). Every receptor here comes from a human donor who was either an allogeneic HSCT recipient or a stem cell or donor lymphocyte infusion donor (not recorded which). It is not recorded whose cells these are; they may come from a transplant donor.

J is TRBJ1-1 and V is TRBV14; D remains ambiguous. The CDR3 spans 15 residues. Trimming left V 2 bases short and J 1 base short, with 11 bases between. The germline V gene encodes CDR1 SGHDN and CDR2 FVKESK. The CDR3 DNA is TGTGCCAGCAGCCAACTCTTTGCCACGAACACTGAAGCTTTCTTT. Protein: CASSQLFATNTEAFF.

This clonotype was observed a few times. This chain uses TRBV6-2 or TRBV6-3 with TRBJ2-3; no clear D. The CDR3 covers 11 residues. Trimming pared 8 bases from V and 2 bases from J, leaving 5 bases between. CDR1 and CDR2 (germline): MNHEY, SVGEGT. CDR3 protein: CASGNTDTQYF. The DNA for the CDR3 is TGTGCCAGCGGAAACACAGATACGCAGTATTTT.

The chain recombines TRBV12-3 or TRBV12-4 with TRBJ2-2; D is ambiguous. This CDR3 spans 14 amino acids. V lost 6 bases, J lost 3 bases, and 11 bases lay in between. The DNA for the CDR3 is TGTGCCAGCAGAAGGGTTGGGGACACCGGGGAGCTGTTTTTT. Encoded protein: CASRRVGDTGELFF.